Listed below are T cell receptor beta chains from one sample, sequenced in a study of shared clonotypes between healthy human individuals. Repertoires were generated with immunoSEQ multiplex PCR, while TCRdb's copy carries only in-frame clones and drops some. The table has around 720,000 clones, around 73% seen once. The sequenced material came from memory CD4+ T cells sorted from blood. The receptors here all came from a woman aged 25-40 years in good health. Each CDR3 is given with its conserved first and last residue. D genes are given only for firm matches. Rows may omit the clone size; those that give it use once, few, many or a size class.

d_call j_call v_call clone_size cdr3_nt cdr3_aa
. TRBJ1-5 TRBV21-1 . TGTGCCAGCAGCAGGGTAGGACAGCCCCAGCATTTT CASSRVGQPQHF
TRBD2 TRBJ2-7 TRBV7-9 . TGTGCCAGCAGCGCCCGACTAGCGAACTCCTACGAGCAGTACTTC CASSARLANSYEQYF
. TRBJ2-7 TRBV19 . TGTGCCAGTAGTATCGCGAGATCCTCCTACGAGCAGTACTTC CASSIARSSYEQYF
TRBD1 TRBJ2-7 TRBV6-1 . TGTGCCAGCAGTGTATACAGGGGAGACGAGCAGTACTTC CASSVYRGDEQYF
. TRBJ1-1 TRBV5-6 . TGTGCCAGCAGCTTCTCTTATCTAAGGGCTGAAGCTTTCTTT CASSFSYLRAEAFF
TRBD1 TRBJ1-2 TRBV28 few TGTGCCAGCAGGTCGGGACAGGGGGGTGGCTATGGCTACACCTTC CASRSGQGGGYGYTF
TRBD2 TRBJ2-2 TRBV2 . TGTGCCAGCAGAGTTAGCGGGAGCACCGGGGAGCTGTTTTTT CASRVSGSTGELFF
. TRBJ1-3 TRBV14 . TGTGCCAGCAGCCAAGATATCTCGGGATTTCGAAACACCATATATTTT CASSQDISGFRNTIYF
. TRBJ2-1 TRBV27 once TGTGCCAGCAGTTTACCCGACAGGATCAATGAGCAGTTCTTC CASSLPDRINEQFF
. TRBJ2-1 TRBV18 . TGTGCCAGCTCACCAGAATACACAGACAATGAGCAGTTCTTC CASSPEYTDNEQFF
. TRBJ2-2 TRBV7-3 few TGTGCCAGCAGCCCTATCCAGTGGGCCGGGGAGCTGTTTTTT CASSPIQWAGELFF
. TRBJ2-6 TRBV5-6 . TGTGCCAGCTTAGTATTCTCTGGGGCCAACGTCCTGACTTTC CASLVFSGANVLTF
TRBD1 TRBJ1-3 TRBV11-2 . TGTGCCAGCAGCTTCGGGCAGGGGGCTGGAAACACCATATATTTT CASSFGQGAGNTIYF
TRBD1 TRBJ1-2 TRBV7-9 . TGTGCCAGCAGCAGAAACCGGGACAGGGGAGGCTACACCTTC CASSRNRDRGGYTF
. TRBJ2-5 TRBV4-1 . TGCGCCAGCAGCCAAGGGGTTCGGGACTTCCGGGAGACCCAGTACTTC CASSQGVRDFRETQYF
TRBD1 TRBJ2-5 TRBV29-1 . TGCAGCGTTCGACAGGGGGAAGAGACCCAGTACTTC CSVRQGEETQYF